This entry features one TCR beta chain sequence. The sample is drawn from a study of shared clonotypes between healthy human individuals. The CDR3 runs 15 residues. CDR1 and CDR2 (germline): MDHEN, SYDVKM. Between the trimmed V and J ends, which lost 3 bases and 4 bases, there was a span of 10 bases. The data were produced by immunoSEQ multiplex PCR, yet TCRdb's version contains in-frame clones alone and is incomplete. The data show 2 million to 2.5 million clones, roughly 92% seen once. The clonotype originates from a man aged 18 to 35 in good health. Some clones in this sample may be carry-over from other donors' samples. Sequenced: naive CD4+ T cells from PBMCs. Subset defined: CD45RA+ positively selected. The chain recombines TRBV28 with TRBJ2-6; D may be TRBD2 (5 bases). The CDR3 loop reads CASSFTGRGANVLTF. CDR3 bases: TGTGCCAGCAGTTTTACGGGGAGAGGGGCCAACGTCCTGACTTTC.